These 18 T cell receptor beta chains came from one sample sequenced in a study of T cells after yellow fever vaccination. TCRdb reprocessed the 5' RACE reads with MiXCR, giving one entry per CDR3 protein. The sample has 400,000 or so distinct CDR3 sequences, roughly 6.1% seen once. The sequences come from PBMCs, collected 5 days after the yellow fever booster vaccination. Receptors were obtained from a man aged 25 to 40 who received the YFV17D yellow fever vaccine.

The J gene is TRBJ2-1, the V gene TRBV27, with D perhaps TRBD1 (5 bases). This CDR3 is built from 15 residues. Trimming removed 5 bases at V and 0 bases at J, with 11 bases between. Germline loops: CDR1 MNHEY, CDR2 SMNVEV (reference sequence). The CDR3 loop reads CASSGHLSSYNEQFF. CDR3 DNA: TGTGCCAGCAGTGGACACCTGAGCTCCTACAATGAGCAGTTCTTC.

This clonotype was counted many times. The CDR3 DNA reads as TGTGCCAGCAGTTACTCGGGTTGGGGGGCCTACAATCCGGGAGTTGGAAACAATGAGCAGTTCTTC. Translation gives CASSYSGWGAYNPGVGNNEQFF. The genes are TRBV6-2 or TRBV6-3 and TRBJ2-1; the D call may be TRBD1 or TRBD2 (6 bases each). Trimming pared 0 bases from V and 5 bases from J, leaving 32 bases between. Germline CDR1 MNHEY, CDR2 SVGEGT. The CDR3 extends over 22 amino acids.

The chain is built from TRBV13 and TRBJ2-7; 12 bases map to TRBD2. Looked up from germline, CDR1 is PRHDT and CDR2 is FYEKMQ (reference sequence). CDR3 length equals 18 residues. V gave up 6 bases and J gave up 3 bases; unmatched junction bases: 15. The CDR3 region is CASSFSLAGGPDRYEQYF. DNA for the CDR3: TGTGCCAGCAGTTTTAGCCTAGCGGGAGGGCCGGACCGCTACGAGCAGTACTTC.

There are a few counts of this clonotype. CDR3 loop: CASSLGLWDGTEAFF. CDR3 DNA: TGTGCCAGCAGCTTGGGACTCTGGGATGGCACTGAAGCTTTCTTT. The chain has TRBV5-5 and TRBJ1-1; D is undetermined. This CDR3 has 15 residues. The germline V gene encodes CDR1 SGHKS and CDR2 YYEKEE (reference sequence). The germline V and J ends were trimmed by 0 bases and 4 bases, with 13 bases remaining between them.

This clonotype was recorded a few times. The CDR3, as DNA: TGTGCCAGCACCCTAAGATTTAAGGAAGGCGCAGATACGCAGTATTTT. Its protein is CASTLRFKEGADTQYF. V is TRBV5-4 and J is TRBJ2-3; no reliable D call. Trimming removed 6 bases at V and 4 bases at J, with 21 bases between. Germline V gene data show CDR1 as SGHNT and CDR2 as YYREEE (reference sequence). The CDR3 runs 16 residues. The full variable domain, with the rest looked up from reference TRBV5-4 and TRBJ2-3, is ETGVTQSPTHLIKTRGQQVTLRCSSQSGHNTVSWYQQALGQGPQFIFQYYREEENGRGNFPPRFSGLQFPNYSSELNVNALELDDSALYLCASTLRFKEGADTQYFGPGTRLTVL.

This clonotype was seen at least ten times. The chain is built from TRBV5-4 and TRBJ2-1; D uncertain. This CDR3 has 12 residues. Germline CDR1 is SGHNT and CDR2 is YYREEE (reference sequence). Trimming stripped 2 bases from V and 12 bases from J, with 12 bases between. CDR3 loop: CASSFEEFGQFF. In nucleotides, the CDR3 is TGTGCCAGCAGCTTCGAAGAGTTCGGGCAGTTCTTC.

The sample holds a few counts of this clonotype. The chain joins TRBV18 to TRBJ2-3; weak D call: TRBD2 (6 bases). Germline CDR1 reads KGHSH; CDR2 reads LQKENI. CDR3 length equals 15 residues. V dropped 3 bases and J dropped 4 bases, with 14 bases sitting between them. CDR3: CASSPGLGKPDTQYF. The CDR3 DNA is TGTGCCAGCTCACCGGGACTGGGAAAGCCAGATACGCAGTATTTT.

Many counts were recorded for this clonotype. The chain uses TRBV12-3 or TRBV12-4 and TRBJ2-1; 9 nucleotides line up with TRBD2. This CDR3 region has 16 residues. Germline trimming cut 7 bases from V and 5 bases from J; bases unmatched to any gene: 12. The CDR3 loop reads CASTTPGASGNNEQFF. CDR3 DNA: TGTGCCAGCACCACTCCGGGGGCTAGCGGGAACAATGAGCAGTTCTTC.

This clonotype was picked up many times. The J gene is TRBJ2-1, the V gene TRBV12-3 or TRBV12-4; possible D gene TRBD2, 6 bases. The CDR3 runs to 12 residues. Trimming left V 5 bases short and J 10 bases short, with 12 bases between. The CDR3 sequence is CASSQSSAEQFF. The CDR3, as DNA: TGTGCCAGCAGTCAGTCTAGCGCGGAGCAGTTCTTC.

The genes are TRBV6-5 and TRBJ2-1; 8 nucleotides line up with TRBD1. The CDR3 sequence is 17 residues long. V dropped 2 bases and J dropped 1; count of bases not matched to a gene: 7. Germline V gene sequence: CDR1 MNHEY, CDR2 SVGAGI. The CDR3 DNA is TGTGCCAGCAGTTACAGGACCAGGGGGCAATCCTACAATGAGCAGTTCTTC. The encoded protein is CASSYRTRGQSYNEQFF.

This sequence joins TRBV4-3 and TRBJ1-6; D possibly corresponds to TRBD1 (5 bases). Germline V lookup: CDR1 LGHNA, CDR2 YSLEER. Trimming cost V 3 bases and J 7 bases, with 13 bases left between them. The length of the CDR3 is 15 residues. In nucleotides, the CDR3 is TGCGCCAGCAGCCAGGCCGGGACTCAGAATTCACCCCTCCACTTT. Residues: CASSQAGTQNSPLHF.

In this sample, this clonotype turned up many times. This chain uses TRBV5-6 with TRBJ2-7, with D uncertain. V lost 2 bases and J 0 bases, leaving 6 bases between the germline ends. Germline CDR1 reads SGHDT; CDR2 reads YYEEEE. The CDR3 contains 13 residues. For the CDR3, the DNA is TGTGCCAGCAGCTTCACCTACTCCTACGAGCAGTACTTC. Protein: CASSFTYSYEQYF. Full variable domain (rest looked up from reference TRBV5-6 and TRBJ2-7): DAGVTQSPTHLIKTRGQQVTLRCSPKSGHDTVSWYQQALGQGPQFIFQYYEEEERQRGNFPDRFSGHQFPNYSSELNVNALLLGDSALYLCASSFTYSYEQYFGPGTRLTVT.

This clonotype was picked up many times. The genes are TRBV6-5 and TRBJ2-2; 10 positions agree with TRBD2. The V gene end was trimmed by 0 bases and the J gene end by 6 bases; junction bases not matched to a gene: 7. This CDR3 contains 17 residues. The germline V gene has CDR1 MNHEY and CDR2 SVGAGI. The CDR3 bases are TGTGCCAGCAGTTACTCTGGGGGGCTAGCGGGGGCCGGGGAGCTGTTTTTT. Translating gives CASSYSGGLAGAGELFF.

As for this clonotype: One end of the junction is discordant with germline, which a read error may explain. The chain uses TRBV5-5 and TRBJ2-1; D could derive from TRBD1 or TRBD2 (6 bases each). Germline CDR1 is SGHKS and CDR2 is YYEKEE (reference sequence). CDR3 length: 12 residues. This chain's CDR3 is CASSLGGNEPFF. The CDR3 nucleotides read TGTGCCAGCAGCCTAGGGGGGAATGAGCCGTTCTTC.

A few counts support this clonotype. The chain employs TRBV5-1 and TRBJ2-1; 8 nucleotides line up with TRBD2. CDR1 and CDR2 (germline): SGHRS, YFSETQ. With 5 bases clipped from V and 5 bases from J, the junction kept 6 bases outside the gene matches. CDR3 length: 14 residues. The CDR3 spells CASRKSGGNNEQFF. CDR3 in DNA: TGCGCCAGCAGAAAAAGCGGGGGAAACAATGAGCAGTTCTTC.

This clonotype was observed a few times. The rearrangement links TRBV5-5 to TRBJ2-1; D is unresolved. The germline CDR1 and CDR2 sequences are SGHKS and YYEKEE (reference sequence). The CDR3 loop spans 13 amino acids. The V gene lost 6 bases and the J gene lost 9 bases, with 16 bases spanning the gap. CDR3 loop: CASKESWGTEQFF. CDR3 in DNA: TGTGCCAGCAAAGAATCGTGGGGAACTGAGCAGTTCTTC. The full variable domain, in which reference TRBV5-5 and TRBJ2-1 provide the parts outside the CDR3, is DAGVTQSPTHLIKTRGQQVTLRCSPISGHKSVSWYQQVLGQGPQFIFQYYEKEERGRGNFPDRFSARQFPNYSSELNVNALLLGDSALYLCASKESWGTEQFFGPGTRLTVL.

V and J are TRBV20-1 and TRBJ1-1; no definite D call. The length of the CDR3 is 11 residues. The V and J ends lost 7 bases and 4 bases respectively, with 10 bases between them. Per the germline V gene, CDR1 is DFQATT and CDR2 is SNEGSKA (reference sequence). CDR3 sequence: CSGSLATEAFF. The DNA of the CDR3 is TGCAGTGGCAGCCTCGCCACTGAAGCTTTCTTT.

In regard to this clonotype: This may come from a read error, since a much larger clone is one base off. The chain uses TRBV20-1 and TRBJ2-7; 14 bases are shared with TRBD2. Germline V gene data show CDR1 as DFQATT and CDR2 as SNEGSKA (reference sequence). This CDR3 is 15 amino acids long. The CDR3 nucleotides read TGCAGTGTCCCGGGACTAGCGGGAGATTCCTGCGAGCAGTACTTC. Translating it yields CSVPGLAGDSCEQYF.